The 23 T cell receptor beta chains reported below all come from one sample, sequenced in a study of tumor-infiltrating lymphocytes in primary liver carcinoma. From roughly 0.55 ug of total RNA, TCR beta-specific cDNA was reverse-transcribed using a constant-region primer. Amplification in three nested multiplex PCR rounds with slightly modified ARM-PCR gave rise to TCR beta libraries. Primers for the first two PCR rounds were TRBV1-TRBV30 forward primers and a C-beta reverse primer (about 11 cycles per round). Each CDR3 protein is one row after TCRdb ran MiXCR on the multiplex PCR reads. The data show around 170,000 distinct CDR3 sequences, about 60% seen once. Alongside blood RNA obtained from unsorted whole blood, germline DNA was also extracted. Source material: peripheral blood. The receptors derive from a man aged 35-49 years with primary liver carcinoma and hepatitis B virus infection.

Notes on this clonotype: Its ends do not fully match the called genes, so a read error is possible. The chain uses TRBV4-1 and TRBJ2-7; 11 nucleotides match TRBD1. The germline CDR1 and CDR2 sequences are MGHRA and YSYEKL. The CDR3 contains 17 residues. CDR3 in amino acids: CASSQDPGQGAAYEEYF. The CDR3 coding sequence is TGCGCCAGCAGCCAAGACCCAGGACAGGGGGCGGCCTACGAGGAGTACTTC.

This clonotype came up a few times. This chain uses TRBV6-5 with TRBJ2-1, with TRBD1 as a possible D gene (6 bases). Germline V gene sequence: CDR1 MNHEY, CDR2 SVGAGI. This CDR3 region has 15 residues. The V and J ends lost 8 bases and 4 bases respectively, with 18 bases between them. The CDR3 reads CASQSRTDLYNEQFF. The CDR3 DNA is TGTGCCAGCCAATCCCGGACAGACCTATACAATGAGCAGTTCTTC.

A remark on this clonotype: A much larger clone lies one base from this, so it may be a read error. This chain uses TRBV4-1 with TRBJ2-5; 7 bases are a match to TRBD2. Germline assignment: CDR1 MGHRA and CDR2 YSYEKL. This CDR3 region has 15 residues. V gave up 4 bases and J gave up 5 bases; unmatched junction bases: 10. DNA for the CDR3: TGCGCCAGCAGCCCGTACTGGGACTATGGGGAGACCCAGTACTTC. As protein: CASSPYWDYGETQYF.

This clonotype showed up just a few times. This rearrangement joins TRBV6-5 to TRBJ2-7, with D tentatively TRBD2 (5 bases). With 6 bases removed from V and 6 bases from J, the gap between germline ends came to 15 bases. Germline lookup yields CDR1 MNHEY and CDR2 SVGAGI. This CDR3 region has 13 residues. CDR3 loop: CASRREPVGEQYF. As DNA, the CDR3 is TGTGCCAGCAGGAGGGAACCCGTGGGCGAGCAGTACTTC.

In its sample, this clonotype was seen a few times. V usage is TRBV6-1 and J usage is TRBJ1-1; a weak D match, TRBD1 (5 bases). V lost 2 bases and J lost 2, with 12 bases in between. The V gene's germline CDR1 is MNHNS and CDR2 SASEGT. This CDR3 is 15 amino acids long. The CDR3 loop is CASSERSGPNTEAFF. CDR3 DNA: TGTGCCAGCAGTGAAAGATCGGGGCCTAACACTGAAGCTTTCTTT.

Of note for this clonotype: A single base separates this from a much larger clone, so it may be a read error. The chain has TRBV11-2 and TRBJ2-1; D remains ambiguous. The CDR3 is 14 amino acids. CDR1 is SGHAT and CDR2 is FQNNGV in the germline V gene. Trimming shortened V by 5 bases and J by 10 bases, and 18 bases separated the two germline ends. The CDR3 loop reads CASSAELGLIEQFF. The CDR3 nucleotides are TGTGCCAGCAGCGCCGAACTTGGATTAATAGAGCAGTTCTTC. Variable domain in full (rest from reference TRBV11-2 and TRBJ2-1): EAGVAQSPRYKIIEKRQSVAFWCNPISGHATLYWYQQILGQGPKLLIQFQNNGVVDDSQLPKDRFSAERLKGVDSTLKIQPAKLEDSAVYLCASSAELGLIEQFFGPGTRLTVL.

The rearrangement joins TRBV30 to TRBJ2-3; D not certain. Germline CDR1 and CDR2: GTSNPN and SVGIG (reference sequence). The V gene lost 0 bases and the J gene lost 2 bases, with 12 bases spanning the gap. The CDR3 covers 15 residues. DNA for the CDR3: TGTGCCTGGAGTGTACTTGGCAGGATCACAGATACGCAGTATTTT. Translation: CAWSVLGRITDTQYF.

Notes on this clonotype: Germline is not matched at one junction end, which may reflect a read error. J is TRBJ2-1 and V is TRBV11-2; 11 bases map to TRBD2. The CDR3 sequence is 15 residues long. CDR1 SGHAT and CDR2 FQNNGV come from the germline V gene. The CDR3 bases are TGTGCCATCAGCCCCGGGACTAGCGGTTCGGGTGAGCAGTTCTTC. Amino acids: CAISPGTSGSGEQFF.

This clonotype was recorded many times. The CDR3: CSVVKDRPLEQYF. The CDR3 region has the DNA TGCAGCGTTGTTAAAGACAGGCCGCTCGAGCAGTACTTC. This chain joins TRBV29-1 and TRBJ2-7; a possible D gene is TRBD1 (6 bases). Deletions cut 4 bases from V and 6 bases from J, with 16 bases between. This CDR3 contains 13 residues. Germline V gene data show CDR1 as SQVTM and CDR2 as ANQGSEA.

The chain recombines TRBV18 with TRBJ1-6; possible D gene TRBD1, 5 bases. Between the trimmed V and J ends, which lost 6 bases and 7 bases, there was a span of 10 bases. This CDR3 contains 13 residues. Germline V gives CDR1 KGHSH, CDR2 LQKENI. The CDR3 sequence: CASSSEGNSPLHF. CDR3 bases: TGTGCCAGCTCTTCGGAGGGGAATTCACCCCTCCACTTT.

This clonotype came up once. Mismatch with germline at one junction end may stem from a read error. The chain links TRBV6-5 to TRBJ2-3, with D perhaps TRBD2 (7 bases). This CDR3 region has 13 residues. Germline CDR1 reads MNHEY; CDR2 reads SVGAGI. CDR3 protein: CVSSYGEGHGSYF. For the CDR3, the DNA is TGTGTCAGCAGTTACGGGGAGGGACATGGATCATATTTT.

About this clonotype: A much larger clone lies one base from this, so it may be a read error. The V call is TRBV6-2 or TRBV6-3, the J call TRBJ2-2; D gene uncertain. V was clipped by 6 bases and J by 6 bases, with 8 bases between them. Per germline, CDR1 MNHEY and CDR2 SVGEGT. This CDR3 region has 12 residues. Written as DNA, the CDR3 is TGTGCCAGCAGCCATGGGGCCGGGGAGCTGTTTTTT. Translating gives CASSHGAGELFF.

Concerning this clonotype itself: The junction shows a germline mismatch at one end, possibly a read error. The V call is TRBV11-2, the J call TRBJ2-7, with D perhaps matching TRBD1 (6 bases). Germline CDR1 is SGHAT and CDR2 is FQNNGV. This CDR3 is 15 amino acids long. The CDR3 reads CANSHSPDSGYEQYF. CDR3 in DNA: TGTGCCAACAGCCACTCTCCGGACAGTGGGTACGAGCAGTACTTC.

This clonotype was seen a handful of times. The J gene is TRBJ2-1, the V gene TRBV12-3 or TRBV12-4, with no clear D. The CDR3 loop spans 16 amino acids. Trimming shortened V by 6 bases and J by 0 bases, and 15 bases separated the two germline ends. The DNA for the CDR3 is TGTGCCAGCAGACCCATTTACGCAAGCTCCTACAATGAGCAGTTCTTC. It encodes CASRPIYASSYNEQFF.

V gene TRBV11-2 combines with J gene TRBJ2-7; tentatively, D is TRBD1 (7 bases). Trimming took off 3 bases at V and 7 bases at J, with 22 bases between the two ends. Germline CDR1 SGHAT, CDR2 FQNNGV. CDR3 length: 16 amino acids. The chain's CDR3 is CASSFRQGLSYNEQYF. Written as DNA, the CDR3 is TGTGCCAGCAGCTTCCGACAGGGACTCTCCTACAATGAGCAGTACTTC. The full variable domain, with the rest looked up from reference TRBV11-2 and TRBJ2-7, is EAGVAQSPRYKIIEKRQSVAFWCNPISGHATLYWYQQILGQGPKLLIQFQNNGVVDDSQLPKDRFSAERLKGVDSTLKIQPAKLEDSAVYLCASSFRQGLSYNEQYFGPGTRLTVT.

CDR3 sequence: CAWSVAGQRETQYF. CDR3 nucleotide sequence: TGTGCCTGGAGTGTAGCGGGGCAGAGGGAGACCCAGTACTTC. This chain links TRBV30 with TRBJ2-5, with TRBD2 identical over 7 bases. The CDR3 length is 14 residues. The V and J ends lost 0 bases and 5 bases, in that order; junction bases with no gene match: 6. CDR1 GTSNPN and CDR2 SVGIG come from the germline V gene (reference sequence).

This clonotype came up a few times. This chain links TRBV29-1 with TRBJ2-3, with D uncertain. CDR1 SQVTM and CDR2 ANQGSEA come from the germline V gene. There are 11 residues in the CDR3. CDR3 coding DNA: TGCACCGGTCAAAGCACAGATACGCAGTATTTT. This translates into CTGQSTDTQYF.

In the case of this clonotype: The junction does not match germline at one end; this may be a read error. The CDR3 sequence is CSVGDTYDYTF. The DNA of the CDR3 is TGCAGCGTAGGGGACACTTATGACTACACCTTC. The V and J genes are TRBV29-1 and TRBJ1-2, with D perhaps TRBD1 (6 bases). CDR3 length equals 11 residues. The germline V gene encodes CDR1 SQVTM and CDR2 ANQGSEA.

The V and J genes are TRBV12-3 or TRBV12-4 and TRBJ1-1; D unresolved. The CDR3 runs 13 residues. V lost 6 bases to trimming and J lost 0 bases, with 8 bases between them. The CDR3: CASRYQLNTEAFF. As DNA, the CDR3 is TGTGCCAGCAGGTATCAGCTGAACACTGAAGCTTTCTTT.

This clonotype was seen ten or more times. The chain links TRBV6-5 to TRBJ2-7; TRBD1 agrees at 10 bases. The CDR3 loop spans 15 amino acids. V was pared by 2 bases and J by 2 bases, with 3 bases of the junction left unmatched. Per the germline V gene, CDR1 is MNHEY and CDR2 is SVGAGI. The CDR3 here is CASSYDGTGAYEQYF. The CDR3, as DNA: TGTGCCAGCAGTTACGACGGGACAGGGGCCTACGAGCAGTACTTC.

V gene TRBV2 combines with J gene TRBJ2-1; no reliable D call. This CDR3 comprises 12 residues. The germline V gene has CDR1 SNHLY and CDR2 FYNNEI. V dropped 3 bases and J dropped 5 bases, with 5 bases sitting between them. The CDR3 DNA reads TGTGCCAGCAGTGAGTCAGACAATGAGCAGTTCTTC. This sequence encodes CASSESDNEQFF.

Details on this clonotype: A read error may account for a junction end that differs from germline. The chain employs TRBV29-1 and TRBJ2-3; 9 bases fit TRBD1. The CDR3 loop spans 15 amino acids. The germline gives CDR1 SQVTM, CDR2 ANQGSEA. The CDR3 coding sequence is TGCAGTGTTGTACCTCCGGGACAGGGCCCAAATACGCAGTATTTT. Translation: CSVVPPGQGPNTQYF.

In its sample, this clonotype was seen once. V usage is TRBV19 and J usage is TRBJ1-3; no clear D gene. The CDR3 sequence is 14 residues long. The V gene's germline CDR1 is LNHDA and CDR2 SQIVND (reference sequence). Trimming left V 5 bases short and J 0 bases short, with 8 bases between. CDR3 sequence: CASSPVSSGNTIYF. In DNA form, the CDR3 reads TGTGCCAGTAGTCCGGTCAGCTCTGGAAACACCATATATTTT.